This T cell receptor beta chain comes out of a study of blood T cell repertoires in COVID-19. As for the study in general: In each case, the material was cDNA or gDNA derived from T cells, B-cell-depleted T cells, or PBMCs.

Original processing notes: Estimation of nucleated cell counts was performed using reference gene primer amplification. Repertoires were generated with immunoSEQ multiplex PCR, while TCRdb's copy carries only in-frame clones and drops some. Clone size and the V and J calls come from that table; the DNA yielded D and trimming. Here the sample spans tens of thousands of clones, 83% being singletons. Unmatched junction bases numbered 5, after V lost 6 bases and J lost 4 bases. The CDR3 loop spans 14 amino acids. Germline V gene data show CDR1 as LNHDA and CDR2 as SQIVND (reference sequence). The sequencing sample was made of peripheral blood. The chain links TRBV19 to TRBJ1-3, with TRBD1 matching over 8 bases. This TCR was sampled from a man aged 35-49 years with acute or convalescent COVID-19. DNA for the CDR3: TGTGCCAGTAGCCCTACAGGGGGAGGAAACACCATATATTTT. It encodes CASSPTGGGNTIYF.